This entry concerns a single TCR beta chain. What it binds is unknown. These data originate in a study of T-cell reconstitution after alpha-beta-depleted transplantation in children. Study-wide points: Surviving recipient T cells and intrathymic progenitors accounted for some patients' high TCRbeta diversity at day 60. By one year post-transplant, T-cell counts and diversity largely arose from T cells that were newly produced.

Trimming shortened V by 0 bases and J by 0 bases, and 10 bases separated the two germline ends. The CDR3 is 15 residues long. Germline loops: CDR1 DFQATT, CDR2 SNEGSKA (reference sequence). TCRbeta library preparation incorporated unique molecular identifiers. TCRdb used MiXCR to reprocess the PCR reads, holding one entry per CDR3 protein. The sample shows 350,000 to 500,000 distinct CDR3 sequences, approximately 42% of them seen only once. V usage is TRBV20-1 and J usage is TRBJ2-3, with D possibly being TRBD1 or TRBD2 (5 bases each). The sequenced sample was PBMCs, obtained before TCRalphabeta/CD19-depleted stem cell transplant. The source of this sequence is a girl aged 2-10 years with aplastic anemia, due to receive a stem cell transplant. The CDR3 DNA reads as TGCAGTGCTAGAGATCGGGACCAGAGCACAGATACGCAGTATTTT. Encoded protein: CSARDRDQSTDTQYF.